This T cell receptor (beta chain) was observed in a study of PD-1 blockade in classical Hodgkin lymphoma. Libraries were prepared by immunoSEQ multiplex PCR; TCRdb keeps only in-frame clonotypes and omits some of them. The table shows 5,000 to 7,000 clones, with approximately 76% occurring only once. The V and J ends lost 4 bases and 5 bases respectively, with 18 bases between them. Per germline, CDR1 SGDLS and CDR2 YYNGEE. The CDR3 runs to 15 residues. Time point indicated: cycle 4 day 1 (C4D1), after 6 weeks of nivolumab. Following autologous stem cell transplantation, relapse occurred in every patient, and exposure to brentuximab vedotin varied. Isolation of CD8+ T cells from thawed PBMCs used magnetic negative selection.

The rearrangement links TRBV9 to TRBJ1-1; D is perhaps TRBD1 (5 bases). The sample consisted of CD8+ T cells from blood, taken before the fourth cycle of nivolumab. This TCR was recovered from a human donor with classical Hodgkin lymphoma. The CDR3 protein is CASSFQRGEVTEAFF. The CDR3 bases are TGTGCCAGCAGCTTCCAGCGAGGGGAGGTAACTGAAGCTTTCTTT. Together with reference TRBV9 and TRBJ1-1, the CDR3 gives the full variable domain: DSGVTQTPKHLITATGQRVTLRCSPRSGDLSVYWYQQSLDQGLQFLIQYYNGEERAKGNILERFSAQQFPDLHSELNLSSLELGDSALYFCASSFQRGEVTEAFFGQGTRLTVV.